These T cell receptor beta chains were read from a single sample in a study of T cell changes during pregnancy in multiple sclerosis. Clones were sequenced by immunoSEQ multiplex PCR, and TCRdb holds only the in-frame ones, with some missing. The table shows under 85,000 clones, with around 91% occurring only once. The material sequenced was peripheral blood, taken in the third trimester of pregnancy. Receptors were obtained from a female donor in good health, enrolled as a control in a pregnancy study. Both conserved end residues are part of each CDR3. D genes are given only for firm matches. Rows may omit the clone size; those that give it use once, few, many or a size class.

abundance: NA
v_gene: TRBV7-8
d_gene: TRBD2
j_gene: TRBJ2-2
CDR3aa: CASSSLAGGRTGELFF
CDR3nt: TGTGCCAGCAGCTCGTTAGCGGGGGGGCGTACCGGGGAGCTGTTTTTT

abundance: NA
v_gene: TRBV10-1
d_gene: TRBD2
j_gene: TRBJ2-5
CDR3aa: CASRARGRGGPETQYF
CDR3nt: TGCGCCAGCAGGGCCCGTGGGCGGGGGGGCCCAGAGACCCAGTACTTC

abundance: NA
v_gene: TRBV2
d_gene: TRBD1
j_gene: TRBJ2-7
CDR3aa: CASSRQGAREQYF
CDR3nt: TGTGCCAGCAGCAGGCAGGGGGCTCGAGAGCAGTACTTC

abundance: NA
v_gene: TRBV5-1
d_gene: NA
j_gene: TRBJ1-6
CDR3aa: CASSREGVNSPLHF
CDR3nt: TGCGCCAGCAGCCGTGAAGGAGTGAATTCACCCCTCCACTTT

abundance: NA
v_gene: TRBV18
d_gene: NA
j_gene: TRBJ1-5
CDR3aa: CASSPLEGNQPQHF
CDR3nt: TGTGCCAGCTCACCACTCGAGGGCAATCAGCCCCAGCATTTT

abundance: NA
v_gene: TRBV2
d_gene: NA
j_gene: TRBJ1-2
CDR3aa: CASSVQYYGYTF
CDR3nt: TGTGCCAGCAGTGTCCAATACTATGGCTACACCTTC

abundance: NA
v_gene: TRBV6-5
d_gene: NA
j_gene: TRBJ1-2
CDR3aa: CASRGTGTNYGYTF
CDR3nt: TGTGCCAGCAGGGGTACAGGGACCAACTATGGCTACACCTTC

abundance: NA
v_gene: TRBV14
d_gene: NA
j_gene: TRBJ2-5
CDR3aa: CASSGEETQYF
CDR3nt: TGTGCCAGCAGCGGGGAGGAGACCCAGTACTTC

abundance: NA
v_gene: TRBV6-1
d_gene: NA
j_gene: TRBJ2-7
CDR3aa: CASSEGGATAEQYF
CDR3nt: TGTGCCAGCAGTGAAGGAGGTGCCACCGCCGAGCAGTACTTC

abundance: NA
v_gene: TRBV4-3
d_gene: NA
j_gene: TRBJ1-2
CDR3aa: CASSPRVGASGYTF
CDR3nt: TGCGCCAGCAGCCCAAGGGTGGGGGCGAGCGGCTACACCTTC

abundance: NA
v_gene: TRBV9
d_gene: NA
j_gene: TRBJ2-7
CDR3aa: CASSVQGSYEQYF
CDR3nt: TGTGCCAGCAGCGTTCAGGGGTCCTACGAGCAGTACTTC

abundance: NA
v_gene: TRBV27
d_gene: NA
j_gene: TRBJ1-2
CDR3aa: CASTPGKGFNYGYTF
CDR3nt: TGTGCCAGCACCCCGGGGAAAGGGTTTAACTATGGCTACACCTTC

abundance: NA
v_gene: TRBV5-4
d_gene: NA
j_gene: TRBJ1-2
CDR3aa: CASSLGGSYGYTF
CDR3nt: TGTGCCAGCAGCTTGGGAGGGAGCTATGGCTACACCTTC

abundance: NA
v_gene: TRBV19
d_gene: NA
j_gene: TRBJ1-1
CDR3aa: CASSISMRMTGNTEAFF
CDR3nt: TGTGCCAGTAGTATAAGTATGCGGATGACTGGGAACACTGAAGCTTTCTTT

abundance: NA
v_gene: TRBV7-2
d_gene: NA
j_gene: TRBJ1-5
CDR3aa: CASSSHANSNQPQHF
CDR3nt: TGTGCCAGCAGCTCCCACGCGAATAGCAATCAGCCCCAGCATTTT

abundance: NA
v_gene: TRBV30
d_gene: NA
j_gene: TRBJ1-2
CDR3aa: CAWASPGTDGYTF
CDR3nt: TGTGCCTGGGCTAGCCCCGGGACTGATGGCTACACCTTC

abundance: NA
v_gene: TRBV4-3
d_gene: TRBD1
j_gene: TRBJ1-2
CDR3aa: CASSSRDRASRDYGYTF
CDR3nt: TGCGCCAGCAGCTCCCGGGACAGGGCATCCCGCGACTATGGCTACACCTTC

abundance: NA
v_gene: TRBV29-1
d_gene: TRBD1
j_gene: TRBJ1-2
CDR3aa: CSVGQGDGYTF
CDR3nt: TGCAGCGTTGGACAGGGGGATGGCTACACCTTC

abundance: NA
v_gene: TRBV19
d_gene: TRBD1
j_gene: TRBJ1-2
CDR3aa: CASGQGRGYGYTF
CDR3nt: TGTGCCAGCGGACAGGGAAGAGGCTATGGCTACACCTTC

abundance: NA
v_gene: TRBV19
d_gene: TRBD2
j_gene: TRBJ2-3
CDR3aa: CASSKDSGGSGTDTQYF
CDR3nt: TGTGCCAGTAGTAAAGATAGCGGGGGAAGCGGCACAGATACGCAGTATTTT

abundance: NA
v_gene: TRBV30
d_gene: TRBD1
j_gene: TRBJ1-2
CDR3aa: CAWSPGTGGNGYTF
CDR3nt: TGTGCCTGGAGCCCCGGGACAGGGGGTAATGGCTACACCTTC

abundance: once
v_gene: TRBV2
d_gene: TRBD1
j_gene: TRBJ1-2
CDR3aa: CASRRTTGGRGYGYTF
CDR3nt: TGTGCCAGCCGCAGAACGACAGGGGGGCGTGGCTATGGCTACACCTTC

abundance: NA
v_gene: TRBV28
d_gene: TRBD1
j_gene: TRBJ1-2
CDR3aa: CASRTGQPSGYTF
CDR3nt: TGTGCCAGCAGGACGGGACAGCCTAGTGGCTACACCTTC

abundance: NA
v_gene: TRBV7-6
d_gene: NA
j_gene: TRBJ2-1
CDR3aa: CASSLRLERYNEQFF
CDR3nt: TGTGCCAGCAGCTTACGACTAGAGCGATACAATGAGCAGTTCTTC

abundance: NA
v_gene: TRBV18
d_gene: TRBD1
j_gene: TRBJ1-1
CDR3aa: CASSPDRGLHMNTEAFF
CDR3nt: TGTGCCAGCTCACCAGACAGGGGGTTACACATGAACACTGAAGCTTTCTTT

abundance: NA
v_gene: TRBV7-2
d_gene: NA
j_gene: TRBJ2-3
CDR3aa: CASSLAQWATDTQYF
CDR3nt: TGTGCCAGCAGCTTAGCGCAGTGGGCCACAGATACGCAGTATTTT

abundance: NA
v_gene: TRBV2
d_gene: NA
j_gene: TRBJ2-2
CDR3aa: CASRRGNAGELFF
CDR3nt: TGTGCCAGCAGGAGAGGGAACGCCGGGGAGCTGTTTTTT

abundance: NA
v_gene: TRBV27
d_gene: TRBD1
j_gene: TRBJ2-2
CDR3aa: CASSTGTGPGELFF
CDR3nt: TGTGCCAGCAGCACCGGGACAGGGCCCGGGGAGCTGTTTTTT

abundance: NA
v_gene: TRBV6-1
d_gene: NA
j_gene: TRBJ2-7
CDR3aa: CTGGDTYEQYF
CDR3nt: TGTACCGGGGGAGATACCTACGAGCAGTACTTC

abundance: once
v_gene: TRBV14
d_gene: TRBD1
j_gene: TRBJ2-1
CDR3aa: CASSSQGYNEQFF
CDR3nt: TGTGCCAGCAGCTCACAGGGGTACAATGAGCAGTTCTTC

abundance: NA
v_gene: TRBV7-9
d_gene: NA
j_gene: TRBJ2-3
CDR3aa: CASSLWVTASTDTQYF
CDR3nt: TGTGCCAGCAGCTTATGGGTGACAGCTAGCACAGATACGCAGTATTTT

abundance: NA
v_gene: TRBV28
d_gene: TRBD1
j_gene: TRBJ1-3
CDR3aa: CASRLIPGQGGNTIYF
CDR3nt: TGTGCCAGCAGGCTAATTCCGGGACAGGGGGGAAACACCATATATTTT

abundance: once
v_gene: TRBV5-1
d_gene: TRBD1
j_gene: TRBJ2-4
CDR3aa: CASSSSQGPPNIQYF
CDR3nt: TGCGCCAGCAGCTCCTCACAGGGGCCTCCGAACATTCAGTACTTC

abundance: NA
v_gene: TRBV6-5
d_gene: NA
j_gene: TRBJ1-1
CDR3aa: CASSHPGTEAFF
CDR3nt: TGTGCCAGCAGCCACCCGGGAACTGAAGCTTTCTTT

abundance: NA
v_gene: TRBV6-1
d_gene: NA
j_gene: TRBJ2-1
CDR3aa: CASSEGGWGRSYNEQFF
CDR3nt: TGTGCCAGCAGTGAAGGAGGTTGGGGCCGCTCCTACAATGAGCAGTTCTTC

abundance: NA
v_gene: TRBV7-2
d_gene: TRBD1
j_gene: TRBJ2-7
CDR3aa: CASSLSRDRDYEQYF
CDR3nt: TGTGCCAGCAGCCTTTCCCGGGACAGGGACTACGAGCAGTACTTC

abundance: NA
v_gene: TRBV15
d_gene: NA
j_gene: TRBJ2-7
CDR3aa: CATSKGGRYEQYF
CDR3nt: TGTGCCACCAGCAAGGGCGGGCGCTACGAGCAGTACTTC

abundance: once
v_gene: TRBV19
d_gene: TRBD1
j_gene: TRBJ1-2
CDR3aa: CASSPSDRAPSNYGYTF
CDR3nt: TGTGCCAGTAGTCCCTCGGACAGGGCGCCTAGTAACTATGGCTACACCTTC

abundance: NA
v_gene: TRBV7-9
d_gene: NA
j_gene: TRBJ1-6
CDR3aa: CATQGVASPLHF
CDR3nt: TGTGCCACACAGGGCGTAGCGTCACCCCTCCACTTT

abundance: NA
v_gene: TRBV5-1
d_gene: NA
j_gene: TRBJ1-2
CDR3aa: CASSLDGSALLYGYTF
CDR3nt: TGCGCCAGCAGCTTGGACGGGTCAGCCCTCCTGTATGGCTACACCTTC

abundance: NA
v_gene: TRBV27
d_gene: NA
j_gene: TRBJ2-2
CDR3aa: CASTLGPRANTGELFF
CDR3nt: TGTGCCAGCACCCTAGGCCCCCGGGCGAACACCGGGGAGCTGTTTTTT

abundance: NA
v_gene: TRBV4-2
d_gene: TRBD2
j_gene: TRBJ2-1
CDR3aa: CASSQLTSGGAAEQFF
CDR3nt: TGTGCCAGCAGCCAACTTACTAGCGGGGGGGCGGCTGAGCAGTTCTTC

abundance: NA
v_gene: TRBV5-1
d_gene: TRBD1
j_gene: TRBJ1-2
CDR3aa: CASSTGGDYGYTF
CDR3nt: TGCGCCAGCAGTACAGGGGGGGATTATGGCTACACCTTC

abundance: NA
v_gene: TRBV6-5
d_gene: NA
j_gene: TRBJ1-2
CDR3aa: CASSPLQGRRYGYTF
CDR3nt: TGTGCCAGCAGCCCTCTACAGGGTCGTCGGTATGGCTACACCTTC

abundance: NA
v_gene: TRBV27
d_gene: NA
j_gene: TRBJ1-4
CDR3aa: CASSEGRANEKLFF
CDR3nt: TGTGCCAGCTCGGAGGGTCGGGCTAATGAAAAACTGTTTTTT

abundance: NA
v_gene: TRBV4-1
d_gene: TRBD1
j_gene: TRBJ2-2
CDR3aa: CASSQEPDRENTGELFF
CDR3nt: TGCGCCAGCAGCCAAGAACCGGACAGGGAGAACACCGGGGAGCTGTTTTTT

abundance: NA
v_gene: TRBV6-5
d_gene: TRBD1
j_gene: TRBJ1-2
CDR3aa: CASGKGARYGYTF
CDR3nt: TGTGCCAGCGGTAAGGGGGCAAGATATGGCTACACCTTC

abundance: NA
v_gene: TRBV4-1
d_gene: TRBD2
j_gene: TRBJ2-3
CDR3aa: CASSQVWTSGVTDTQYF
CDR3nt: TGCGCCAGCAGCCAAGTCTGGACTAGCGGGGTCACAGATACGCAGTATTTT

abundance: NA
v_gene: TRBV7-6
d_gene: NA
j_gene: TRBJ1-1
CDR3aa: CASSLDFGLRGYTEAFF
CDR3nt: TGTGCCAGCAGCTTAGATTTCGGCTTAAGGGGATACACTGAAGCTTTCTTT

abundance: NA
v_gene: TRBV4-2
d_gene: NA
j_gene: TRBJ1-4
CDR3aa: CASSQDGYRKEEKLFF
CDR3nt: TGTGCCAGCAGCCAAGACGGGTACAGGAAGGAAGAAAAACTGTTTTTT

abundance: NA
v_gene: TRBV6-5
d_gene: TRBD1
j_gene: TRBJ1-2
CDR3aa: CASSYSRGQNYGYTF
CDR3nt: TGTGCCAGCAGTTACTCTAGGGGACAGAACTATGGCTACACCTTC

abundance: NA
v_gene: TRBV18
d_gene: NA
j_gene: TRBJ1-1
CDR3aa: CASSKTENTEAFF
CDR3nt: TGTGCCAGCTCAAAGACAGAGAACACTGAAGCTTTCTTT

abundance: NA
v_gene: TRBV11-1
d_gene: NA
j_gene: TRBJ1-1
CDR3aa: CASCERGGTEAFF
CDR3nt: TGTGCCAGCTGCGAGCGGGGTGGCACTGAAGCTTTCTTT

abundance: NA
v_gene: TRBV5-6
d_gene: NA
j_gene: TRBJ1-1
CDR3aa: CASSQGPEAFF
CDR3nt: TGTGCCAGCAGCCAGGGCCCTGAAGCTTTCTTT

abundance: NA
v_gene: TRBV14
d_gene: TRBD1
j_gene: TRBJ2-7
CDR3aa: CASSQGAGGPYEQYF
CDR3nt: TGTGCCAGCAGCCAAGGGGCAGGGGGACCCTACGAGCAGTACTTC

abundance: NA
v_gene: TRBV9
d_gene: TRBD2
j_gene: TRBJ2-5
CDR3aa: CASSVGLAGGETQYF
CDR3nt: TGTGCCAGCAGCGTAGGATTAGCGGGAGGAGAGACCCAGTACTTC